A selection of T cell receptor beta chains follows, all from one sample in a study of T cell responses to AZD1222 COVID-19 vaccine. TCRdb keeps only in-frame clones here, not all; method: immunoSEQ multiplex PCR. This table holds some 150,000 clones, roughly 88% found once. Sequencing used peripheral blood, obtained on day 0 of MenACWY control vaccination. The receptors stem from an adult in good health. The CDR3 runs from the conserved cysteine through the conserved F or W. D genes are given only for firm matches. The listing skips clone size in some rows; elsewhere it reads once, few, many or a size class.

TRBV9	TRBJ1-6	.	TRBD1	CASSVATGASQNSPLHF	TGTGCCAGCAGCGTAGCTACAGGGGCCTCTCAGAATTCACCCCTCCACTTT
TRBV5-1	TRBJ1-1	few	TRBD1	CASSLGDRGGTEAFF	TGCGCCAGCAGCTTGGGGGACAGAGGGGGCACTGAAGCTTTCTTT
TRBV13	TRBJ2-3	.	.	CASSLWAGSSVGTQYF	TGTGCCAGCAGCTTATGGGCGGGCTCCTCAGTGGGTACGCAGTATTTT
TRBV2	TRBJ2-7	.	TRBD2	CASSIDSGRPYEQYF	TGTGCCAGCAGCATTGATAGCGGGAGACCCTACGAGCAGTACTTC
TRBV27	TRBJ2-7	.	TRBD2	CASSLRLAGSYEQYF	TGTGCCAGCAGTTTACGTCTAGCGGGATCCTACGAGCAGTACTTC
TRBV24-1	TRBJ1-4	.	.	CATSENRDGNEKLFF	TGTGCCACCAGCGAAAACCGGGACGGGAATGAAAAACTGTTTTTT
TRBV7-2	TRBJ1-2	once	.	CASSLGRNRTPNYGYTF	TGTGCCAGCAGCTTAGGGAGGAACAGGACACCTAACTATGGCTACACCTTC
TRBV4-1	TRBJ2-7	.	.	CASSHPRGSYEQYF	TGCGCCAGCAGCCATCCCAGGGGCTCCTACGAGCAGTACTTC
TRBV5-6	TRBJ1-2	.	.	CASSSRLNLDGYTF	TGTGCCAGCAGCTCGCGACTAAACCTTGATGGCTACACCTTC
TRBV6-5	TRBJ1-2	.	TRBD1	CASSYDRAGDYGYTF	TGTGCCAGCAGTTACGACAGGGCTGGTGACTATGGCTACACCTTC
TRBV10-3	TRBJ1-2	.	TRBD1	CAIGTQGSLF	TGTGCCATAGGAACACAGGGGTCCCTCTTC
TRBV5-1	TRBJ1-2	once	TRBD1	CASSPEGQSGYTF	TGCGCCAGCAGCCCTGAGGGACAGTCTGGCTACACCTTC